This T cell receptor beta chain was captured in a study of shared clonotypes between healthy human individuals. Trimming cost V 4 bases and J 7 bases; bases outside gene matches: 7. Per the germline V gene, CDR1 is SEHNR and CDR2 is FQNEAQ (reference sequence). The CDR3 is 15 amino acids. Profiled with immunoSEQ multiplex PCR; TCRdb holds only in-frame clones, not every one. The table shows some 650,000 clones, with approximately 97% occurring only once. The V call is TRBV7-9, the J call TRBJ1-4; 9 bases agree with TRBD1. Source material: naive CD4+ T cells sorted from blood. Regarding subset: CD45RA+ positively selected. The sequence derives from a woman under 40 in good health. The CDR3 loop reads CASSSTGGAGEKLFF. The CDR3, as DNA: TGTGCCAGCAGCTCCACAGGGGGCGCGGGTGAAAAACTGTTTTTT.